A single sample is the source of the 11 T cell receptor beta chains below, sequenced in a study of T-cell memory formation after mild COVID-19 (dated by TCRdb to the early 2020s). Libraries were constructed by 5' RACE. The run used an Illumina NovaSeq 6000. Using fastp trimming at Q25 and MiXCR clonotype assembly, TCRdb reanalyzed the public sequencing data and kept in-frame beta chains. All rows with the same CDR3 protein become a single entry with the most common DNA and genes. This sample comprises under 300,000 distinct CDR3 sequences, 7.5% to 9.5% of them detected only once. The top ten constitute roughly 22% of the sample. Sequencing was done on a sample of PBMCs or a T cell subset sorted from them (not recorded which). These receptors were collected from a young man who had mild COVID-19 (a few samples of this study predate the infection). The sample titles of this study are shuffled in the database, so cell type and time point are left out; the donor was told from shared clones.

The chain is built from TRBV20-1 and TRBJ1-5, with TRBD1 as a possible D gene (5 bases). This CDR3 spans 13 amino acids. Germline-derived CDR1 and CDR2 are DFQATT and SNEGSKA (reference sequence). Trimming cost V 5 bases and J 6 bases, with 14 bases left between them. CDR3 region: CSASGQGFQPQHF. The DNA of the CDR3 is TGCAGTGCTTCTGGCCAGGGTTTTCAGCCCCAGCATTTT.

The J gene is TRBJ1-2, the V gene TRBV14, with TRBD1 as a possible D gene (6 bases). Deletions cut 1 base from V and 5 bases from J, with 14 bases between. Per germline, CDR1 SGHDN and CDR2 FVKESK. The CDR3 totals 15 residues. The CDR3: CASSQGGARGYGYTF. DNA of the CDR3: TGTGCCAGCAGCCAAGGGGGGGCAAGAGGATATGGCTACACCTTC.

The chain combines TRBV28 with TRBJ2-6; D gene uncertain. This CDR3 comprises 18 residues. Germline V gives CDR1 MDHEN, CDR2 SYDVKM. Trimming cost V 0 bases and J 0 bases, with 12 bases left between them. The CDR3 bases are TGTGCCAGCAGTTTATGGCCGGAGCCAAACTCTGGGGCCAACGTCCTGACTTTC. Encoded protein: CASSLWPEPNSGANVLTF.

This clonotype was recorded at least ten times. The chain couples TRBV12-3 or TRBV12-4 to TRBJ2-2; perhaps TRBD1 as D (5 bases). Trimming cost V 3 bases and J 5 bases, with 13 bases left between them. The CDR3 consists of 15 residues. DNA of the CDR3: TGTGCCAGCAGTTTGAGCAGGGATGGAACCGGGGAGCTGTTTTTT. Encoded protein: CASSLSRDGTGELFF.

This clonotype came up a few times. The chain recombines TRBV6-2 or TRBV6-3 with TRBJ2-7, with D unresolved. The CDR3 is made up of 14 amino acids. Germline values: CDR1 MNHEY, CDR2 SVGEGT. The germline V and J ends were trimmed by 6 bases and 3 bases, with 15 bases remaining between them. This chain's CDR3 is CASSEPQNHYEQYV. For the CDR3, the DNA is TGTGCCAGCAGCGAACCGCAAAACCACTACGAGCAGTACGTC.

This clonotype was seen a handful of times. The V and J genes are TRBV9 and TRBJ1-2; D ambiguous. V was shortened by 0 bases and J by 8 bases, with 11 bases between the two germline ends. Germline-derived CDR1 and CDR2 are SGDLS and YYNGEE. This CDR3 is 13 amino acids long. The CDR3 reads CASSVDLGNGYTF. The CDR3 DNA follows: TGTGCCAGCAGCGTAGATCTGGGGAACGGCTACACCTTC.

This clonotype was counted ten times or more. The V gene is TRBV9, the J gene TRBJ1-3; 7 bases map to TRBD1. The ends lost 3 bases at V and 0 bases at J; junction bases unmatched: 6. CDR3 length: 16 amino acids. Germline V lookup: CDR1 SGDLS, CDR2 YYNGEE. As DNA, the CDR3 is TGTGCCAGCAGCGCATTAGGGGGCTTCTCTGGAAACACCATATATTTT. Its protein is CASSALGGFSGNTIYF.

This clonotype was recorded many times. This sequence joins TRBV7-9 and TRBJ2-3; D is uncertain. Between the trimmed V and J ends, which lost 5 bases and 2 bases, there was a span of 11 bases. The CDR3 consists of 14 residues. CDR1 SEHNR and CDR2 FQNEAQ come from the germline V gene (reference sequence). The CDR3 bases are TGTGCCAGCAGCCTCCAATCCCCCACAGATACGCAGTATTTT. Protein product: CASSLQSPTDTQYF.

V gene TRBV15 combines with J gene TRBJ1-5; D call uncertain. V lost 0 bases and J lost 3, with 6 bases in between. Germline V gene sequence: CDR1 LNHNV, CDR2 YYDKDF (reference sequence). The CDR3 loop spans 14 amino acids. The CDR3 DNA follows: TGTGCCACCAGCAGAGATAAGGTCAATCAGCCCCAGCATTTT. It is translated as CATSRDKVNQPQHF.

This clonotype was seen at least ten times. The chain links TRBV30 to TRBJ1-5; a possible D gene is TRBD1 (6 bases). This CDR3 has 13 residues. Germline CDR1 is GTSNPN and CDR2 is SVGIG (reference sequence). V gave up 5 bases and J gave up 4 bases, with 12 bases separating them. In DNA, the CDR3 is TGTGCCTGGGAGCCTGGGACAAATCAGCCCCAGCATTTT. Its translation is CAWEPGTNQPQHF.

This clonotype was counted a few times. This chain connects TRBV19 to TRBJ1-1, with 7 bases lining up with TRBD1. This CDR3 contains 11 residues. With V trimmed by 8 bases and J by 7 bases, 4 bases remained unmatched. Germline assignment: CDR1 LNHDA and CDR2 SQIVND (reference sequence). CDR3 amino acids: CASRQGIEAFF. The CDR3 bases are TGTGCCAGTCGACAGGGAATTGAAGCTTTCTTT.